This paragraph reports one T cell receptor beta chain. Here immunoSEQ multiplex PCR was the method, and the copy in TCRdb shows in-frame clones only, minus some. Found here are around 56,000 clones, approximately 80% of them singletons; the top ten hold 28%. This entry comes from a study of blood T cell repertoires in COVID-19. Study context: Some COVID-19 samples were acute and others convalescent; all came from the United States, Italy and Spain.

V was trimmed by 4 bases and J by 4 bases, leaving 11 bases between them. Germline lookup yields CDR1 LNHDA and CDR2 SQIVND (reference sequence). This CDR3 is built from 13 residues. The sequenced sample was peripheral blood. The chain employs TRBV19 and TRBJ2-7, with a possible D match to TRBD1 (5 bases). The receptor was derived from a woman older than 75 with active or convalescent COVID-19. The CDR3 bases are TGTGCCAGTAGTACTGACAGTGGGTACGAGCAGTACTTC. Its protein product is CASSTDSGYEQYF.